The sequence of this T cell receptor beta chain was determined in a study of blood T cell repertoires in COVID-19. For the study at large: From the United States, Italy and Spain came samples of acute and convalescent COVID-19. PBMCs, B-cell-depleted T cells, or T cells provided the cDNA or gDNA that made up the material.

A single count supports this clone. In the study's own analysis: Reference gene primers were amplified, and this amplification served to estimate nucleated cell counts. Some clones are missing from TCRdb's copy, which holds only in-frame ones; the method was immunoSEQ multiplex PCR. V and J calls plus clone size are reproduced from that table; the DNA served to infer D and trimming. Of 150,000 to 200,000 clones in the sample, 89% were seen once. Trimming cost V 1 base and J 13 bases; bases outside gene matches: 4. In germline, CDR1 is LGHNT, CDR2 FRNRAP. This CDR3 is 12 amino acids long. Specimen: peripheral blood. This TCR was recovered from a man aged 40-49 years with acute or convalescent COVID-19. This chain joins TRBV12-5 and TRBJ1-2, with 9 bases identical to TRBD1. CDR3 nucleotide sequence: TGTGCTAGTGGTTTGGGGGGACAGGGACGCACCTTC. It codes for CASGLGGQGRTF.